The sequence of this TCR beta chain was determined in a study of blood T cell repertoires in COVID-19. Germline assignment: CDR1 SGHDT and CDR2 YYEEEE. V lost 3 bases to trimming and J lost 0 bases; unmatched junction nucleotides: 6. This CDR3 has 15 residues. Profiled with immunoSEQ multiplex PCR; TCRdb holds only in-frame clones, not every one. The sample includes approximately 260,000 clones, approximately 86% of them seen just once. This chain connects TRBV5-6 to TRBJ2-7; TRBD1 matches at 7 bases. This clonotype originated in a woman aged 25 to 39 with acute COVID-19. Material: PBMCs or T cells enriched from blood (not recorded which). The CDR3 DNA reads TGTGCCAGCAGCTGGATGGACAGGTCCTCCTACGAGCAGTACTTC. This translates into CASSWMDRSSYEQYF.